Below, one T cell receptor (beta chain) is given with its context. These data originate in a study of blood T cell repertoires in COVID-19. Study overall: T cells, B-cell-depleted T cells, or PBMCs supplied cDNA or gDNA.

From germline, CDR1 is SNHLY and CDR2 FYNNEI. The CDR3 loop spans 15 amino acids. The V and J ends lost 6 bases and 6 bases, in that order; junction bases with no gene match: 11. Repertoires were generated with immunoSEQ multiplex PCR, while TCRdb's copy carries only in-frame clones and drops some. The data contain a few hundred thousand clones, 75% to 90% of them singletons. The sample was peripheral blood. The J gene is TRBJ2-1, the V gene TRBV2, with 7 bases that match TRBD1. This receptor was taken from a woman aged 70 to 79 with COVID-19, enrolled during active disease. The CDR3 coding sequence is TGTGCCAGCAGCCCAGCAGGGGGACGGGGCAATGAGCAGTTCTTC. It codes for CASSPAGGRGNEQFF.